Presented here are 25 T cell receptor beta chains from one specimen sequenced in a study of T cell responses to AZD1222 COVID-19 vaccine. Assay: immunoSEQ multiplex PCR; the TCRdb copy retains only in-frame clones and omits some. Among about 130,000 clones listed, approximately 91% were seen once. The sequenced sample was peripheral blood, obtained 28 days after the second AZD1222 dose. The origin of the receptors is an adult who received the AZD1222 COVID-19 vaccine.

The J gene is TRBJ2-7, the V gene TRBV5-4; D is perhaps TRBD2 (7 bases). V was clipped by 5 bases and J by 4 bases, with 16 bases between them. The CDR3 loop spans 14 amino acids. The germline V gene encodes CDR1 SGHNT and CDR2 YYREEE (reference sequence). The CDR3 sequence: CASRKGEGLYEQYF. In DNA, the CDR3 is TGTGCCAGCAGAAAGGGGGAGGGCCTGTACGAGCAGTACTTC.

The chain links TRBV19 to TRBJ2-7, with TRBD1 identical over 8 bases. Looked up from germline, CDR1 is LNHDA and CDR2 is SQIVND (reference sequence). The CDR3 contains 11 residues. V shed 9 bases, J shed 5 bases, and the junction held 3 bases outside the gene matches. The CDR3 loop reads CARDRAHEQYF. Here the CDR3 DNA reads TGTGCCAGGGACAGGGCCCACGAGCAGTACTTC.

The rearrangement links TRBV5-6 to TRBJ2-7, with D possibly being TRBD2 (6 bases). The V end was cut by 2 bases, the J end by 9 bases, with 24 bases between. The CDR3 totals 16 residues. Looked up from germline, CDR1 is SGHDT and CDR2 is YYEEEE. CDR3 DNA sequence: TGTGCCAGCAGCTTCGCGACGGGAGCCCCCCGGAAGGGGCAGTACTTC. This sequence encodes CASSFATGAPRKGQYF.

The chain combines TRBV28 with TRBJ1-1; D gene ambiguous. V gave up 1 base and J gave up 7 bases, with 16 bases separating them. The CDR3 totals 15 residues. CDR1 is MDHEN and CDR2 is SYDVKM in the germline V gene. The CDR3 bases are TGTGCCAGCAGTTTATCCCAAACTGGCAGGAATGAAGCTTTCTTT. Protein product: CASSLSQTGRNEAFF. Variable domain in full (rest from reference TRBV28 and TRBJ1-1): DVKVTQSSRYLVKRTGEKVFLECVQDMDHENMFWYRQDPGLGLRLIYFSYDVKMKEKGDIPEGYSVSREKKERFSLILESASTNQTSMYLCASSLSQTGRNEAFFGQGTRLTVV.

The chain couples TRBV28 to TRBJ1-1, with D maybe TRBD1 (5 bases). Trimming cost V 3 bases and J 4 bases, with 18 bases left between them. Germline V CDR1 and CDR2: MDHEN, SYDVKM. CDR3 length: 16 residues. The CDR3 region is CASSLVPGSGSTEAFF. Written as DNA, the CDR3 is TGTGCCAGCAGTTTGGTCCCGGGATCAGGGTCCACTGAAGCTTTCTTT.

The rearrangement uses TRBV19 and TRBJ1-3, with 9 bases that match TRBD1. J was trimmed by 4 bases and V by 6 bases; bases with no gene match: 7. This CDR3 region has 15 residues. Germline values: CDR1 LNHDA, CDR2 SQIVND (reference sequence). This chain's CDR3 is CASRMDRGQGNTIYF. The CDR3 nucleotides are TGTGCCAGTAGGATGGACAGGGGCCAGGGAAACACCATATATTTT.

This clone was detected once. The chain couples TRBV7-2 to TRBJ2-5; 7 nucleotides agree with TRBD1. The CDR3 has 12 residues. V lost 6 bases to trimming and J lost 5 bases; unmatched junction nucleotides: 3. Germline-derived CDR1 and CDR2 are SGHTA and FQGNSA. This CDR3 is CASRQQGETQYF. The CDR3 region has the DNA TGTGCCAGCAGACAACAGGGGGAGACCCAGTACTTC.

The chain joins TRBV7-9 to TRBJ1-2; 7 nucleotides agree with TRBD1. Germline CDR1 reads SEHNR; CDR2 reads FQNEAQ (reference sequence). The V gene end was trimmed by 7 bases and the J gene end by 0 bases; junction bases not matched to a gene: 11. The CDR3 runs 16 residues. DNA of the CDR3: TGTGCCAGCACCCCACCGGGGACAGCTTCTAACTATGGCTACACCTTC. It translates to CASTPPGTASNYGYTF.

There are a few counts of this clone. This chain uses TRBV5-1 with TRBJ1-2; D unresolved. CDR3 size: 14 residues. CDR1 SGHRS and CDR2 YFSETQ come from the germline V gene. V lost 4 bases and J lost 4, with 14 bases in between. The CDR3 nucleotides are TGCGCCAGCAGCACAAGGGCGGGCTCCTATGGCTACACCTTC. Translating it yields CASSTRAGSYGYTF.

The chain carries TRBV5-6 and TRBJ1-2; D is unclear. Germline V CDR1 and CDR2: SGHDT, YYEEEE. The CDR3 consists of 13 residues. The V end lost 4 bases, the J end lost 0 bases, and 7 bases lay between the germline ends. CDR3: CASSIGANYGYTF. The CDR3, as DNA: TGTGCCAGCAGCATAGGCGCTAACTATGGCTACACCTTC. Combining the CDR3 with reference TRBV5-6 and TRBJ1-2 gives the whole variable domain DAGVTQSPTHLIKTRGQQVTLRCSPKSGHDTVSWYQQALGQGPQFIFQYYEEEERQRGNFPDRFSGHQFPNYSSELNVNALLLGDSALYLCASSIGANYGYTFGSGTRLTVV.

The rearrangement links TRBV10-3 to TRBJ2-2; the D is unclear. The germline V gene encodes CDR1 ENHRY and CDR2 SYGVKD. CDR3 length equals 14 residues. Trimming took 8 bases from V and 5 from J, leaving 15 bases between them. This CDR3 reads CAIGGNGLTGELFF. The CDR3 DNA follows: TGTGCCATCGGCGGAAATGGCCTTACCGGGGAGCTGTTTTTT.

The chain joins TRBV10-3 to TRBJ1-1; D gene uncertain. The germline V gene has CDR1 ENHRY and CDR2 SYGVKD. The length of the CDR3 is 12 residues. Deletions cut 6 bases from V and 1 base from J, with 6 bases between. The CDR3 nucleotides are TGTGCCATCAGCCCGGGGAACACTGAAGCTTTCTTT. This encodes CAISPGNTEAFF.

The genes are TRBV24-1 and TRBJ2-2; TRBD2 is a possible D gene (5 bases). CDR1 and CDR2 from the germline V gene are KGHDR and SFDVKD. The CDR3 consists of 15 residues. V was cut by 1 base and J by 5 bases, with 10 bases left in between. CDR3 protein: CATSDFGPGTGELFF. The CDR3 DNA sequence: TGTGCCACCAGTGATTTTGGTCCGGGAACCGGGGAGCTGTTTTTT.

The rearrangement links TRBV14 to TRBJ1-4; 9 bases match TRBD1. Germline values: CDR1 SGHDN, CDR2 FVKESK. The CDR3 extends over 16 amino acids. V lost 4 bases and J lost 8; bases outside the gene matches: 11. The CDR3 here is CASSRIQGADREKLFF. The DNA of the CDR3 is TGTGCCAGCAGCCGGATACAGGGGGCCGATCGCGAAAAACTGTTTTTT.

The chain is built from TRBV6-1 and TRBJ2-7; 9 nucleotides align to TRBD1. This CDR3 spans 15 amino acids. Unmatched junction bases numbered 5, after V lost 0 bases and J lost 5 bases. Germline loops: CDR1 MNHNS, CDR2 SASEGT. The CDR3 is CASSEAGQGVHEQYF. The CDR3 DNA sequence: TGTGCCAGCAGTGAAGCGGGACAGGGTGTGCACGAGCAGTACTTC.

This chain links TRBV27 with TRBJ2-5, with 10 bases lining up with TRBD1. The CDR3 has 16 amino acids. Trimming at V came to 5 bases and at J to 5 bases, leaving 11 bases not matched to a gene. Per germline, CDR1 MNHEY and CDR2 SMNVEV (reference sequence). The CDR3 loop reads CASSTTDRGRWETQYF. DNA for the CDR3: TGTGCCAGCAGTACGACTGACAGGGGGCGGTGGGAGACCCAGTACTTC.

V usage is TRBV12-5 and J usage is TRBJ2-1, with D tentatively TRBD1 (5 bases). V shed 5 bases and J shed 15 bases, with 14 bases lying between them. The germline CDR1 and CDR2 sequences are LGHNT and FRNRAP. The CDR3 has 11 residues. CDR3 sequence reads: CASGPQGVRFF. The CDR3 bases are TGTGCTAGTGGTCCCCAAGGGGTTCGGTTCTTC. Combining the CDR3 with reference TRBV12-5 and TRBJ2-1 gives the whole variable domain DARVTQTPRHKVTEMGQEVTMRCQPILGHNTVFWYRQTMMQGLELLAYFRNRAPLDDSGMPKDRFSAEMPDATLATLKIQPSEPRDSAVYFCASGPQGVRFFGPGTRLTVL.

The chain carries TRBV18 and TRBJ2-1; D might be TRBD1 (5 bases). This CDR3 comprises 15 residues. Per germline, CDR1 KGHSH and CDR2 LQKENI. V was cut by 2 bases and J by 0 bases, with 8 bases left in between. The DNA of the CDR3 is TGTGCCAGCTCACCAGACAGAAACTCCTACAATGAGCAGTTCTTC. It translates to CASSPDRNSYNEQFF. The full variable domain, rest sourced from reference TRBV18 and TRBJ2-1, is NAGVMQNPRHLVRRRGQEARLRCSPMKGHSHVYWYRQLPEEGLKFMVYLQKENIIDESGMPKERFSAEFPKEGPSILRIQQVVRGDSAAYFCASSPDRNSYNEQFFGPGTRLTVL.

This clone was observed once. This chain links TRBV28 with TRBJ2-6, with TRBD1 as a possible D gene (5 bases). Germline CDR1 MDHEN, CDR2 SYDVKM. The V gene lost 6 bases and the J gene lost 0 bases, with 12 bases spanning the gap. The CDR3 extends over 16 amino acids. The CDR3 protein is CASSTGRRSGANVLTF. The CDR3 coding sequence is TGTGCCAGCAGCACAGGACGCCGCTCTGGGGCCAACGTCCTGACTTTC.

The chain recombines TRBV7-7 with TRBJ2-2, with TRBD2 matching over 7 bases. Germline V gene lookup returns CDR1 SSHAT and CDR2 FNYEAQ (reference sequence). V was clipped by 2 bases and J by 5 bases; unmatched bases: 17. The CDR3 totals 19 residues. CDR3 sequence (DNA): TGTGCCAGCAGCTTAAATGGGAAACTTGCGGGAGAGGGAACCGGGGAGCTGTTTTTT. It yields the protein CASSLNGKLAGEGTGELFF.

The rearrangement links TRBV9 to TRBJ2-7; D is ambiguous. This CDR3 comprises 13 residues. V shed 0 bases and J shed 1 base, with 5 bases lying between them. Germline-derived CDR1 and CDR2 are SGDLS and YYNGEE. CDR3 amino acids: CASSVAVSYEQYF. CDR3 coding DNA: TGTGCCAGCAGCGTAGCTGTATCCTACGAGCAGTACTTC. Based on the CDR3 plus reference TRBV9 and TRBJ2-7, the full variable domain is DSGVTQTPKHLITATGQRVTLRCSPRSGDLSVYWYQQSLDQGLQFLIQYYNGEERAKGNILERFSAQQFPDLHSELNLSSLELGDSALYFCASSVAVSYEQYFGPGTRLTVT.

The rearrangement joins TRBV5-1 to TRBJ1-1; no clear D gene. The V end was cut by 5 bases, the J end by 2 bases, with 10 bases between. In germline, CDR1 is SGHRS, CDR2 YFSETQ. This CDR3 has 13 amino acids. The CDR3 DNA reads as TGCGCCAGCAGGATAGCGGTTAACACTGAAGCTTTCTTT. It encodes CASRIAVNTEAFF.

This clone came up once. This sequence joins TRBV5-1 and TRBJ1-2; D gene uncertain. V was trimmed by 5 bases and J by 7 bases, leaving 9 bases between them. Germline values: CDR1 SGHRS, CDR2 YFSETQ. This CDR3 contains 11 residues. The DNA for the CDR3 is TGCGCCAGCAGTGAGACGGCTGGCTACACCTTC. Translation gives CASSETAGYTF. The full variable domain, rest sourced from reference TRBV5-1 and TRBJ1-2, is KAGVTQTPRYLIKTRGQQVTLSCSPISGHRSVSWYQQTPGQGLQFLFEYFSETQRNKGNFPGRFSGRQFSNSRSEMNVSTLELGDSALYLCASSETAGYTFGSGTRLTVV.

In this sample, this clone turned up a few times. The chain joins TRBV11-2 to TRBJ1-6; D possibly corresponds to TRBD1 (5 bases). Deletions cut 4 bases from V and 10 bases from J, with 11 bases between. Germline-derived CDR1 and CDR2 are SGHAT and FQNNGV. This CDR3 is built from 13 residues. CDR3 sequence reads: CASSSRELSPLHF. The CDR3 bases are TGTGCCAGCAGCTCCAGGGAACTATCACCCCTCCACTTT.

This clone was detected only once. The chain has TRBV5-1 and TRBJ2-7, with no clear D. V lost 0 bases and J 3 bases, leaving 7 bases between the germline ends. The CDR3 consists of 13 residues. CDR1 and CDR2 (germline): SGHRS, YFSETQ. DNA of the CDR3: TGCGCCAGCAGCTTGGGGCAGCTCTACGAGCAGTACTTC. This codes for CASSLGQLYEQYF.